The T cell receptor (beta chain) described here comes from a study of shared clonotypes between healthy human individuals. Concerning this clone: Its antigen is as yet unknown.

Study-level points and caveats: Several donors showed sharing of about 4.8% of naive CD4 clonotypes.

The CDR3 runs to 16 residues. V was shortened by 2 bases and J by 3 bases, with 14 bases between the two germline ends. The germline CDR1 and CDR2 sequences are SGHDN and FVKESK. The protocol was immunoSEQ multiplex PCR, while the TCRdb copy is restricted to in-frame clones and leaves out a portion. Of approximately 740,000 clones listed, 92% were seen once; the top ten hold less than 25%. As defined, naive CD8 cells were CD45RO-negative and positively selected for CCR7, with terminally differentiated effector memory CD45RA+ cells excluded. V and J are TRBV14 and TRBJ2-1; D is perhaps TRBD1 or TRBD2 (5 bases each). The sequence was obtained from a man in his thirties or forties in good health. What was sequenced was naive CD8+ T cells sorted from blood. CDR3 in DNA: TGTGCCAGCAGCCAAAAAGAACTAGGGGTCTACAATGAGCAGTTCTTC. Translated, it gives CASSQKELGVYNEQFF.